This TCR beta chain was obtained from a study of human T cells and chemical hapten exposure. Regarding the study as a whole: Donors were affected by alopecia, so their immune reaction might vary from that of healthy individuals.

MiXCR, run by TCRdb on the RACE reads, gives a single entry per CDR3 protein. The sample holds roughly 74,000 distinct CDR3 sequences; 25% to 40% are singletons and the top ten take about 9%. About this clonotype itself: No antigen is known for it.

Trimming pared 0 bases from V and 3 bases from J, leaving 8 bases between. Germline assignment: CDR1 MNHEY and CDR2 SVGAGI. The CDR3 length is 14 residues. Described time point: patch test 1, 2 weeks after DPC sensitization. Treatment: therapeutic diphenylcyclopropenone sensitization with weekly scalp DPC. The sequence came from a man between 40 and 49 years old with alopecia areata. Some clones in this sample may be carry-over from other donors' samples. This specimen was whole blood, taken in connection with sensitization to the hapten diphenylcyclopropenone (DPC). The chain links TRBV6-5 to TRBJ2-5; D remains unclear. CDR3 loop: CASSYSNHKETQYF. Here the CDR3 DNA reads TGTGCCAGCAGTTACTCGAACCATAAAGAGACCCAGTACTTC.